The entry below gives a single T cell receptor (beta chain) sequence along with its context. This sample is drawn from a study of blood T cell repertoires in COVID-19. In the source study's methods: For nucleated cells, counts were estimated from reference gene primer amplification. Profiling relied on immunoSEQ multiplex PCR, and the TCRdb table lists in-frame clones only, not all of them. V, J and clone size reflect that table, while D and trimming were determined from the DNA. The table includes 270,000 or so clones, roughly 88% detected once. The CDR3 runs to 14 residues. Germline assignment: CDR1 SGDLS and CDR2 YYNGEE. Trimming took off 2 bases at V and 3 bases at J, with 11 bases between the two ends.

This receptor was taken from a woman between 35 and 50 years old with acute COVID-19. Sequencing input: PBMCs or T cells enriched from blood (not recorded which). V and J are TRBV9 and TRBJ1-1, with D tentatively TRBD1 (5 bases). The CDR3 protein is CASSVSGGDTEAFF. CDR3 DNA sequence: TGTGCCAGCAGCGTTTCCGGGGGGGACACTGAAGCTTTCTTT.